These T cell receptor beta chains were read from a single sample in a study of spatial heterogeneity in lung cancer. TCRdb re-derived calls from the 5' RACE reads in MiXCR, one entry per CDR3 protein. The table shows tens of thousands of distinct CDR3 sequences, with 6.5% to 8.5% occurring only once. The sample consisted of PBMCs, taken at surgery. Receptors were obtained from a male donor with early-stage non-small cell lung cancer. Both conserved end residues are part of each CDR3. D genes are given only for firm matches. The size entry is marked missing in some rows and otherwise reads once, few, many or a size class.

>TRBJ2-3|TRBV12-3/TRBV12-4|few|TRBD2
TGTGCCAGCAAAGCGGGAGTGACAGATACGCAGTATTTT
CASKAGVTDTQYF
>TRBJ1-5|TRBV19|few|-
TGTGCCAGTAGTATAATGGAGGGAAATCAGCCCCAGCATTTT
CASSIMEGNQPQHF
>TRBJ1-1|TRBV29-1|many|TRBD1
TGCAGCGTACAGACAGGGGGCTCCACTGAAGCTTTCTTT
CSVQTGGSTEAFF
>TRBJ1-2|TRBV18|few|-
TGTGCCAGCTCACCATCGCCTCCACAGACAGTACCAAATGGCTACACCTTC
CASSPSPPQTVPNGYTF
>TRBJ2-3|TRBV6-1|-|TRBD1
TGTGCCAGCAGCCTGGACAGGGGGGCGGCAGATACGCAGTATTTT
CASSLDRGAADTQYF
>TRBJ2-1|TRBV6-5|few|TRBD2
TGTGCCAGCAGTCCACCGGGACTAGCGCCCGAATTGGATTACAATGAGCAGTTCTTC
CASSPPGLAPELDYNEQFF
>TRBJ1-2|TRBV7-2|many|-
TGTGCCAGCAGCCGAGACCTCCTATCAGAGGGGTATGGCTACACCTTC
CASSRDLLSEGYGYTF
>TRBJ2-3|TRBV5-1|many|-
TGCGCCAGCAGCTTGGGAGTCCGACTTGGCACAGATACGCAGTATTTT
CASSLGVRLGTDTQYF
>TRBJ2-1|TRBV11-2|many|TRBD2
TGTGCCAGCAGCTTAGAAGCGGGGGCGTACAATGAGCAGTTCTTC
CASSLEAGAYNEQFF
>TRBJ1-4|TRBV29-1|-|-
TGCAGCGTGCTGACGGGAGCAACTAATGAAAAACTGTTTTTT
CSVLTGATNEKLFF
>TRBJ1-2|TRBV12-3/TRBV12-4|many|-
TGTGCCAGCAGTTTTACGATTAGGGCAGCTTACTATGGCTACACCTTC
CASSFTIRAAYYGYTF
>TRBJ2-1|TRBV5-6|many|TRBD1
TGTGCCAGCAGCCCGACCCAGGGGGATGAGCAGTTCTTC
CASSPTQGDEQFF
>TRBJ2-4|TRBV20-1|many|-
TGCAGCGCTAACCCGAGCGGAGCCAAAAACATTCAGTACTTC
CSANPSGAKNIQYF
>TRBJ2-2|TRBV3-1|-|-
TGTGCCAGCAGCCTTGGAGGTGAGCGGCAGCTGTTTTTT
CASSLGGERQLFF
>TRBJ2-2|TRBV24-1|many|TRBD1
TGTGCCACCGCCAAGGATAGGACAGGGAACACCGGGGAGCTGTTTTTT
CATAKDRTGNTGELFF
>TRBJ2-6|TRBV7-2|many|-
TGTGCCAGCAGCTTGGGGGGCCCACGCTCTGGGGCCAACGTCCTGACTTTC
CASSLGGPRSGANVLTF
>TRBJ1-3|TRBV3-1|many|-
TGTGCCAGCAGCCAACGGTTGCGCTCTGGAAACACCATATATTTT
CASSQRLRSGNTIYF
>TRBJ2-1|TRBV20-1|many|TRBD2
TGCAGTGCTTGCCCCCCAACTAGCGGGAGTTACAATGAGCAGTTCTTC
CSACPPTSGSYNEQFF
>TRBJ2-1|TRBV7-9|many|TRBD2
TGTGCCAGCAGCCCTTCTAGCGGGATACCATACAATGAGCAGTTCTTC
CASSPSSGIPYNEQFF
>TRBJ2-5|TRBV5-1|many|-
TGCGCCAGCAGCTTGGGGCAGGGCCAAGAGACCCAGTACTTC
CASSLGQGQETQYF
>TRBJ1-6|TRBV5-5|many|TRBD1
TGTGCCAGCAGCTTCGATAGGGGGCGCAGGAATTCACCCCTCCACTTT
CASSFDRGRRNSPLHF
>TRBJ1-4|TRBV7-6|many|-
TGTGCCAGCAGCTTAGGAGGGTGGAGTGAAAAACTGTTTTTT
CASSLGGWSEKLFF
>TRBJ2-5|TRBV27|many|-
TGTGCCAGCAGTTTATCTCGGCAGCAAGAGACCCAGTACTTC
CASSLSRQQETQYF
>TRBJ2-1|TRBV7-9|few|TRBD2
TGTGCCAGCAGCCTGAGGACTAGTACTAAGGGTTACAATGAGCAGTTCTTC
CASSLRTSTKGYNEQFF
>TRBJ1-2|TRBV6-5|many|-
TGTGCCAGCAGTTATATTGGGGGCGCGGTTGGCTACACCTTC
CASSYIGGAVGYTF
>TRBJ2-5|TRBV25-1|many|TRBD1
TGTGCCAGCAGTGTCCGTCTAGGGGGCGGAAAGACCCAGTACTTC
CASSVRLGGGKTQYF
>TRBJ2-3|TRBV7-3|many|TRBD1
TGTGCCAGCCGGAAACAGGGGGCTGGAACAGATACGCAGTATTTT
CASRKQGAGTDTQYF
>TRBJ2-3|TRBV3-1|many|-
TGTGCCAGCAGCCAAGAAAGACTCGGGTTAGATACGCAGTATTTT
CASSQERLGLDTQYF
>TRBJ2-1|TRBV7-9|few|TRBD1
TGTGCCAGCAGCTTTAGGGGAGACAGGGAGGAGCAGTTCTTC
CASSFRGDREEQFF
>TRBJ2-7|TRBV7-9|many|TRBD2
TGTGCCAGCAGCCCTCGACTAGCCAAGAACATCTACGAGCAGTACTTC
CASSPRLAKNIYEQYF
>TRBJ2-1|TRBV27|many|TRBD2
TGTGCCAGCAGTCTGGGACTAAGGTCCTACAATGAGCAGTTCTTC
CASSLGLRSYNEQFF
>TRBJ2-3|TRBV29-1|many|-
TGCAGCGCCGTCAGGATAAGGGTCACAGATACGCAGTATTTT
CSAVRIRVTDTQYF
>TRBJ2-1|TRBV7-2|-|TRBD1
TGTGCCAGCAGCTACACAAACAGGGGGAATGAGCAGTTCTTC
CASSYTNRGNEQFF
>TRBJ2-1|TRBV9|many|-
TGTGCCAGCAGCTCAACAGGGACGTACAATGAGCAGTTCTTC
CASSSTGTYNEQFF
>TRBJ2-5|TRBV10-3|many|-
TGTGCCATCAGTGAGTCAAATTGGGGGACAAGGAAAGAGACCCAGTACTTC
CAISESNWGTRKETQYF
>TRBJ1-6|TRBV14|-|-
TGTGCCAGCAGCCAAGATCTATTATGGCAGGGGAATTCACCCCTCCACTTT
CASSQDLLWQGNSPLHF
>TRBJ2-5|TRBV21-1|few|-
TGTGCCAGCAGCCCAGGACTACCCGAGGGCCGTGAGACCCAGTACTTC
CASSPGLPEGRETQYF
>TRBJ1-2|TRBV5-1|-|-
TGCGCCAGCAGCTTGCGAGGGTTATATGGCTACACCTTC
CASSLRGLYGYTF
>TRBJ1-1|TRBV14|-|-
TGTGCCAGCAGCCAAGTTTCAACAGGAAAGGCCACTGAAGCTTTCTTT
CASSQVSTGKATEAFF
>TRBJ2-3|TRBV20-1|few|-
TGCAGTGCTAGTTTGGGGATCACAGATACGCAGTATTTT
CSASLGITDTQYF
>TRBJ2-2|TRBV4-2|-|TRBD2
TGTGCCAGCAGCCGTCTAGCGGGAGCAACCGGGGAGCTGTTTTTT
CASSRLAGATGELFF
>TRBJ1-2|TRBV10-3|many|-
TGTGCCATCAACCGTGAGGGAGCTAACTATGGCTACACCTTC
CAINREGANYGYTF